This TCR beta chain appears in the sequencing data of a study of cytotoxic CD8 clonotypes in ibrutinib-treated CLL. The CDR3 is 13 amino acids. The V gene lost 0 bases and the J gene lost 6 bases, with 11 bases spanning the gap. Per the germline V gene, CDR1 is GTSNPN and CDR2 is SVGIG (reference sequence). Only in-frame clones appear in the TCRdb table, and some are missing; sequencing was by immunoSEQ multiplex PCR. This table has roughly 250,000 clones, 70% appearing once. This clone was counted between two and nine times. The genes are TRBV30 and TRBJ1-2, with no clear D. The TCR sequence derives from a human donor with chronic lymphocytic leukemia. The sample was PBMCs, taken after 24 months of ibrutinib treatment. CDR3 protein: CAWSVIGGNGYTF. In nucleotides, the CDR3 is TGTGCCTGGAGTGTGATAGGTGGGAATGGCTACACCTTC.